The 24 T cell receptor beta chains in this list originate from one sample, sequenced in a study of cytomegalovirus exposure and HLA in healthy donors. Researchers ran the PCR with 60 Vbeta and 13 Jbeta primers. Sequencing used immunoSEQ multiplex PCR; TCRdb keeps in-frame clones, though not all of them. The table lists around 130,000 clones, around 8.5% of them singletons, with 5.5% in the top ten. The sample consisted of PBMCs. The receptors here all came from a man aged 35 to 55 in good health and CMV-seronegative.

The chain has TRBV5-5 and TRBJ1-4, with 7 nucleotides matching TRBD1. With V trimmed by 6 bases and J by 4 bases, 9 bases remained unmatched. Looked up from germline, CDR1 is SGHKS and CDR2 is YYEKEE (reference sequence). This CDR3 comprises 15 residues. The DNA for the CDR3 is TGTGCCAGCACCCGCACAGGGGCAGTTAATGAAAAACTGTTTTTT. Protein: CASTRTGAVNEKLFF.

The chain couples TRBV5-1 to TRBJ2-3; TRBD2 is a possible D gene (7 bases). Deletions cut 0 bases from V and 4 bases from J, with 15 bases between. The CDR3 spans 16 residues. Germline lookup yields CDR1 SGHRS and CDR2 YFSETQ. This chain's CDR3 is CASSLGRAGASDTQYF. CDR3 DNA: TGCGCCAGCAGCTTGGGGCGCGCGGGGGCGTCAGATACGCAGTATTTT.

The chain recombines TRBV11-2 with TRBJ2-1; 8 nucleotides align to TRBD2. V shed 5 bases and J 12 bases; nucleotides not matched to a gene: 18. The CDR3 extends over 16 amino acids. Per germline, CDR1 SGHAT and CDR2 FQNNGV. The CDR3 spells CASSPLDGLAGGRQFF. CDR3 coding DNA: TGTGCCAGCAGCCCTTTAGATGGACTGGCGGGGGGTAGGCAGTTCTTC. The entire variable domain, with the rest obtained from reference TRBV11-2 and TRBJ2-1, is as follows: EAGVAQSPRYKIIEKRQSVAFWCNPISGHATLYWYQQILGQGPKLLIQFQNNGVVDDSQLPKDRFSAERLKGVDSTLKIQPAKLEDSAVYLCASSPLDGLAGGRQFFGPGTRLTVL.

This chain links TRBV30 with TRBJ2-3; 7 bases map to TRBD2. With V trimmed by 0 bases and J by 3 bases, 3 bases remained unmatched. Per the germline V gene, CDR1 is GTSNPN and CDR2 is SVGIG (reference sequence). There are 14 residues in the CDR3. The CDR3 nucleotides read TGTGCCTGGAGTGTGGGCGGGGGTACAGATACGCAGTATTTT. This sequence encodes CAWSVGGGTDTQYF.

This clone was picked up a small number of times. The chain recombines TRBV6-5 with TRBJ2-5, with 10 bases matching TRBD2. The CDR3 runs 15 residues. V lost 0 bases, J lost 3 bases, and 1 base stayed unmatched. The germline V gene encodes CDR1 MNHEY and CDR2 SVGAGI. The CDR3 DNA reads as TGTGCCAGCAGTTACTCAACTAGCGGGGAAGAGACCCAGTACTTC. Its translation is CASSYSTSGEETQYF.

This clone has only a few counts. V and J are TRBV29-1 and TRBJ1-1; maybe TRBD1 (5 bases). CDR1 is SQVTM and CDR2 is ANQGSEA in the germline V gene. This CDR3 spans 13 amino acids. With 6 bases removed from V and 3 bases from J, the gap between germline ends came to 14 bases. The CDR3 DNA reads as TGCAGCGTCGGGGGAGGTATTTACACTGAAGCTTTCTTT. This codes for CSVGGGIYTEAFF.

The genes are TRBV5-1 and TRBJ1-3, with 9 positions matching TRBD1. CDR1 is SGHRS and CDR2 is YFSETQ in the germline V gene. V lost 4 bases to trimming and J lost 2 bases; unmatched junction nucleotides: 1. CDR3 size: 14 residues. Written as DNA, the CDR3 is TGCGCCAGCAGCGGGGACAGGGCTGGAAACACCATATATTTT. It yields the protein CASSGDRAGNTIYF.

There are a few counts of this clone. CDR3 sequence (DNA): TGCGCCAGCAGCTTGGCAGGGGGCGTGAACACTGAAGCTTTCTTT. It yields the protein CASSLAGGVNTEAFF. This chain joins TRBV5-1 and TRBJ1-1, with TRBD1 matching 8 bases. With 0 bases clipped from V and 0 bases from J, the junction kept 1 base outside the gene matches. The CDR3 totals 15 residues. Germline CDR1 and CDR2: SGHRS and YFSETQ. Together with reference TRBV5-1 and TRBJ1-1, the CDR3 gives the full variable domain: KAGVTQTPRYLIKTRGQQVTLSCSPISGHRSVSWYQQTPGQGLQFLFEYFSETQRNKGNFPGRFSGRQFSNSRSEMNVSTLELGDSALYLCASSLAGGVNTEAFFGQGTRLTVV.

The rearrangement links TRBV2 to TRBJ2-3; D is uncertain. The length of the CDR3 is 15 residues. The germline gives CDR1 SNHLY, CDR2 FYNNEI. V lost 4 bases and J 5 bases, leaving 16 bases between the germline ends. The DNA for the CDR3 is TGTGCCAGCAGTGGTACCCTAGAGGTGAGAGATACGCAGTATTTT. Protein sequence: CASSGTLEVRDTQYF.

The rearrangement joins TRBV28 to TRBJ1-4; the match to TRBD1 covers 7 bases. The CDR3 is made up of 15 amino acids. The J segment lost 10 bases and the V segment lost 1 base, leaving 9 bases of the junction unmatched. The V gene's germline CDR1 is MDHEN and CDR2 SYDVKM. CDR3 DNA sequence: TGTGCCAGCAGTTTATCGGGACAGCGGGTGGGAAAACTGTTTTTT. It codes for CASSLSGQRVGKLFF. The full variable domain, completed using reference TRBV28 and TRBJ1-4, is DVKVTQSSRYLVKRTGEKVFLECVQDMDHENMFWYRQDPGLGLRLIYFSYDVKMKEKGDIPEGYSVSREKKERFSLILESASTNQTSMYLCASSLSGQRVGKLFFGSGTQLSVL.

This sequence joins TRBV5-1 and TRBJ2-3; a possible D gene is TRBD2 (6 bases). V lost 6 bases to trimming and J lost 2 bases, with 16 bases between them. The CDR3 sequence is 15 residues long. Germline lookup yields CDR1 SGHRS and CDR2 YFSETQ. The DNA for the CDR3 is TGCGCCAGCACACCCCCCGGGGGACCCACAGATACGCAGTATTTT. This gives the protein CASTPPGGPTDTQYF.

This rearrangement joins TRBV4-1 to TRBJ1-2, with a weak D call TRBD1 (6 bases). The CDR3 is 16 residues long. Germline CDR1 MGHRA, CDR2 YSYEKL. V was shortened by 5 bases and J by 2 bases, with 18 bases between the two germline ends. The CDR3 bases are TGCGCCAGCAGCTCCCCTAAGGGGGAGCACAACTATGGCTACACCTTC. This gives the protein CASSSPKGEHNYGYTF.

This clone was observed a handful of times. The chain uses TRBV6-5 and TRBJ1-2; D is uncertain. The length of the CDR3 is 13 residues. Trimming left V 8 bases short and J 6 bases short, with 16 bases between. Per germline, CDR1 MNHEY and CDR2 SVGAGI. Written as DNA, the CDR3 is TGTGCCAGCCATATGTGGCAGTCTCATGGCTACACCTTC. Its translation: CASHMWQSHGYTF.

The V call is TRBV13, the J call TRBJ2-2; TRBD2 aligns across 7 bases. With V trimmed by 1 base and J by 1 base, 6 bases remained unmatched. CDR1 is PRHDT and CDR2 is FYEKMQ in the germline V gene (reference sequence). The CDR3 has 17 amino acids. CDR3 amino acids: CASSLVFGGGNTGELFF. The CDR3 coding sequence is TGTGCCAGCAGCTTAGTTTTCGGCGGGGGGAACACCGGGGAGCTGTTTTTT. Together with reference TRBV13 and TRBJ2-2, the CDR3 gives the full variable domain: AAGVIQSPRHLIKEKRETATLKCYPIPRHDTVYWYQQGPGQDPQFLISFYEKMQSDKGSIPDRFSAQQFSDYHSELNMSSLELGDSALYFCASSLVFGGGNTGELFFGEGSRLTVL.

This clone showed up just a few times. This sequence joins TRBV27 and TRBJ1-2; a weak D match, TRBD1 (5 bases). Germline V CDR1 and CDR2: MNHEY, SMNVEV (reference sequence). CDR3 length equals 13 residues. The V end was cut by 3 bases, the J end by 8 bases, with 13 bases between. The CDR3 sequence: CASSLSQGMGYTF. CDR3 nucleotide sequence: TGTGCCAGCAGTTTGTCCCAGGGTATGGGCTACACCTTC.

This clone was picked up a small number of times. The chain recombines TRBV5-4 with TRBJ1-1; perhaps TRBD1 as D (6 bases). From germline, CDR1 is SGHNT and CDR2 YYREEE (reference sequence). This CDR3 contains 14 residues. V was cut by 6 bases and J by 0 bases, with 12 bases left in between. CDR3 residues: CASTPGGLNTEAFF. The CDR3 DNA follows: TGTGCCAGCACCCCGGGGGGCTTGAACACTGAAGCTTTCTTT.

CDR3 region: CASIETSGGAADTQYF. CDR3 DNA sequence: TGTGCCAGCATCGAGACTAGCGGGGGGGCGGCGGATACGCAGTATTTT. The chain combines TRBV9 with TRBJ2-3; 14 nucleotides line up with TRBD2. The germline CDR1 and CDR2 sequences are SGDLS and YYNGEE. With 6 bases clipped from V and 6 bases from J, the junction kept 9 bases outside the gene matches. This CDR3 is built from 16 residues. Full variable domain (outside the CDR3, taken from reference TRBV9 and TRBJ2-3): DSGVTQTPKHLITATGQRVTLRCSPRSGDLSVYWYQQSLDQGLQFLIQYYNGEERAKGNILERFSAQQFPDLHSELNLSSLELGDSALYFCASIETSGGAADTQYFGPGTRLTVL.

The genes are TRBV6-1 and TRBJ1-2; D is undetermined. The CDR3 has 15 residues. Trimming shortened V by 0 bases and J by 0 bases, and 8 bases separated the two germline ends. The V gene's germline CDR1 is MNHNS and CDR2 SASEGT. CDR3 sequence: CASSEAFFSNYGYTF. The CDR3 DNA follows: TGTGCCAGCAGTGAAGCGTTCTTCTCTAACTATGGCTACACCTTC.

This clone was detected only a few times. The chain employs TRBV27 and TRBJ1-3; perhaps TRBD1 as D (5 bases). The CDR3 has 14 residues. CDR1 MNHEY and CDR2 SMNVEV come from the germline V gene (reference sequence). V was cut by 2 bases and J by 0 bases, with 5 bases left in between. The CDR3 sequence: CASSLQGSGNTIYF. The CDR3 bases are TGTGCCAGCAGTTTACAGGGCTCTGGAAACACCATATATTTT.

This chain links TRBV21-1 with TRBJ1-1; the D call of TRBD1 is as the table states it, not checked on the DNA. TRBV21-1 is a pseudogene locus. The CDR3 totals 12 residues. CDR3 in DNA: TGTGCCAGCTCCGGGACAGGGGGCGTCGCTTTCTTT. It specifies CASSGTGGVAFF.

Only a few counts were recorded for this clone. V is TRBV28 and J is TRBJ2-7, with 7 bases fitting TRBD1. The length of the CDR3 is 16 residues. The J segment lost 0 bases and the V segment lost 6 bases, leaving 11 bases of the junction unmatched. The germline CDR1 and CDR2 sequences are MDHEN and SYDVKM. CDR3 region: CASSPRVRDSSYEQYF. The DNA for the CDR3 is TGTGCCAGCAGCCCGCGCGTTCGGGACAGCTCCTACGAGCAGTACTTC.

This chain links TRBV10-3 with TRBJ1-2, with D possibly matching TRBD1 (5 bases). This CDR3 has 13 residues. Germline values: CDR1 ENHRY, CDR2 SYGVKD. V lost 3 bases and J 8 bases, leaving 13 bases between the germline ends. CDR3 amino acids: CAISDGGRGGYTF. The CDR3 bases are TGTGCCATCAGTGACGGGGGTCGTGGAGGCTACACCTTC.

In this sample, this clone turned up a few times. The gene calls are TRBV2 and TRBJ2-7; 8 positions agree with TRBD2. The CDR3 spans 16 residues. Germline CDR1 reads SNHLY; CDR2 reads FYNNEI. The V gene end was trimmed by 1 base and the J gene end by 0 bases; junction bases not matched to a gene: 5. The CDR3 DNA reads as TGTGCCAGCAGTGAAGGGGGGACTAGGAGCTCCTACGAGCAGTACTTC. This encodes CASSEGGTRSSYEQYF.

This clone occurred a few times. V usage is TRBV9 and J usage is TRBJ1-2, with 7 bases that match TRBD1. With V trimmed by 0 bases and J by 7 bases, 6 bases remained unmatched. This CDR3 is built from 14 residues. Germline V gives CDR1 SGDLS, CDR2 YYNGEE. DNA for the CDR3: TGTGCCAGCAGCGTAGGGGAGACAGGGCTTGGCTACACCTTC. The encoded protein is CASSVGETGLGYTF. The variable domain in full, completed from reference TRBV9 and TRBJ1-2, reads DSGVTQTPKHLITATGQRVTLRCSPRSGDLSVYWYQQSLDQGLQFLIQYYNGEERAKGNILERFSAQQFPDLHSELNLSSLELGDSALYFCASSVGETGLGYTFGSGTRLTVV.